Listed below are T cell receptor beta chains from one sample, sequenced in a study of HIV-infected patients and healthy controls. TCRdb processed the 5' RACE reads anew with MiXCR; each CDR3 protein has one entry. Of 70,000 or so distinct CDR3 sequences in the sample, about 15% were seen once. The sample comprised CD4+ T cells from blood. These receptors all stem from a human donor in good health. Both conserved end residues are part of each CDR3. The D gene is left open where the match is weak. Rows may omit the clone size; those that give it use once, few, many or a size class.

>many|TRBJ2-5|TRBV6-6|TRBD2
CASRSGLAVETQYF
TGTGCCAGCAGATCGGGACTAGCCGTGGAGACCCAGTACTTC
>many|TRBJ1-2|TRBV4-3|.
CASSRQGGAVPYYGYTF
TGCGCCAGCAGCCGCCAAGGAGGCGCAGTCCCTTACTATGGCTACACCTTC
>.|TRBJ1-2|TRBV20-1|.
CSAIPRGGLMGYTF
TGCAGTGCTATCCCCCGAGGGGGGCTTATGGGCTACACCTTC
>many|TRBJ1-1|TRBV3-1|TRBD1
CASSSTGRGAFF
TGTGCCAGCAGCTCGACAGGGCGCGGGGCTTTCTTT
>.|TRBJ2-7|TRBV5-4|TRBD1
CASSIWTGAREQYF
TGTGCCAGCAGCATCTGGACAGGGGCCCGCGAGCAGTACTTC
>.|TRBJ2-2|TRBV18|TRBD2
CASSPLPPSGTGELFF
TGTGCCAGCTCACCACTTCCTCCTAGCGGCACCGGGGAGCTGTTTTTT
>.|TRBJ1-6|TRBV7-9|.
CASSSGRDNSPLHF
TGTGCCAGCAGCTCCGGACGGGATAATTCACCCCTCCACTTT
>.|TRBJ2-6|TRBV6-5|.
CASSQISGANVLTF
TGTGCCAGCAGCCAAATCTCTGGGGCCAACGTCCTGACTTTC
>many|TRBJ2-7|TRBV12-3/TRBV12-4|.
CASSLSPGHEQYF
TGTGCCAGCAGTTTAAGCCCGGGCCACGAGCAGTACTTC
>.|TRBJ2-5|TRBV20-1|.
CSAKARAETQYF
TGCAGTGCTAAGGCGCGGGCAGAGACCCAGTACTTC
>.|TRBJ2-5|TRBV29-1|TRBD1
CSHRQGAAETQYF
TGCAGCCACCGACAGGGTGCCGCGGAGACCCAGTACTTC
>many|TRBJ2-3|TRBV4-3|.
CASSQAGLGTDTQYF
TGCGCCAGCAGCCAAGCAGGATTGGGGACAGATACGCAGTATTTT
>.|TRBJ2-7|TRBV18|.
CASSPTLDEQYF
TGTGCCAGCTCACCCACACTAGACGAGCAGTACTTC
>.|TRBJ2-6|TRBV6-1|.
CASRRGRAGANVLTF
TGTGCCAGCAGACGGGGCAGGGCTGGGGCCAACGTCCTGACTTTC
>.|TRBJ1-4|TRBV12-3/TRBV12-4|.
CASSFWGTNEKLFF
TGTGCCAGCAGTTTTTGGGGAACTAATGAAAAACTGTTTTTT
>.|TRBJ2-1|TRBV6-1|TRBD2
CASRLGPGGAGVYNEQFF
TGTGCCAGCAGACTGGGACCGGGTGGAGCGGGAGTATACAATGAGCAGTTCTTC
>few|TRBJ2-2|TRBV7-2|TRBD2
CASRPSGTNTGELFF
TGTGCCAGCAGACCTAGCGGGACAAACACCGGGGAGCTGTTTTTT
>many|TRBJ2-5|TRBV20-1|.
CSAKAGGAQYF
TGCAGTGCTAAAGCTGGAGGGGCCCAGTACTTC
>many|TRBJ2-6|TRBV9|.
CASSPRHLPSGANVLTF
TGTGCCAGCAGCCCGCGACACCTACCCTCTGGGGCCAACGTCCTGACTTTC
>.|TRBJ2-1|TRBV6-2/TRBV6-3|TRBD2
CASNHGLVGGNEQFF
TGTGCCAGCAACCACGGACTAGTTGGGGGCAATGAGCAGTTCTTC
>few|TRBJ2-7|TRBV20-1|.
CSAPLRGSLYEQYF
TGCAGTGCGCCCCTCCGAGGGTCCCTCTACGAGCAGTACTTC
>.|TRBJ2-7|TRBV2|.
CAGSRDATSYEQYF
TGTGCCGGCAGCCGGGACGCTACGTCCTACGAGCAGTACTTC
>once|TRBJ1-3|TRBV7-9|.
CASSVGSGKSGNTIYF
TGTGCCAGCAGCGTAGGGTCGGGGAAGTCTGGAAACACCATATATTTT